This T cell receptor (beta chain) appears in the sequencing data of a study of CXCR3-negative and CXCR3-positive naive CD8 T cells. Study-level findings and limits: With respect to TRBV-TRBJ usage, naive CXCR3-negative and CXCR3-positive cells were similar; memory differed. The TRB CDR3s that CXCR3-positive naive cells carried were more hydrophobic than those of CXCR3-negative naive cells. Diversity ran similarly high across both naive subsets but far lower in memory CD8+ cells.

There are 17 residues in the CDR3. CDR1 and CDR2 (germline): SGDLS, YYNGEE. In preparing the TRB cDNA libraries, 5' RACE with UMI labels was used. TCRdb re-analyzed the 5' RACE reads; it lists each CDR3 protein once, without DNA. The table lists about 57,000 distinct CDR3 sequences. About this clonotype itself: Antigen unknown.

This TCR derives from a human donor in good health. Some clones in this sample may be carry-over from other donors' samples. Material: naive CXCR3+ CD8+ T cells from blood. Subset reported: CD45RO-CCR7+CD27+CD95- naive CD8+ T cells expressing CXCR3 (TNR3+). The chain links TRBV9 to TRBJ2-3; there is no DNA to check the TCRdb D call of TRBD2. The CDR3 loop is CASSVSNGLAETDTQYF.